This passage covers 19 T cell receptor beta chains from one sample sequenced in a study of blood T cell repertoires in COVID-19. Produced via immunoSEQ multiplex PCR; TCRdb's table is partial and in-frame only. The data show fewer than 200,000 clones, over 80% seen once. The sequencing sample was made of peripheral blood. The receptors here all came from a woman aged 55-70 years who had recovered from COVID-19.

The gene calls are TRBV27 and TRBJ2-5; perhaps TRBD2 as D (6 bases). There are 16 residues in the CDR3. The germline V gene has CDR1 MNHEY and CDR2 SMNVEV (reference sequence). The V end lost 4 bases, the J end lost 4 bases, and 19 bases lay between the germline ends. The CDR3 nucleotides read TGTGCCAGCAGTTATCGCGGGGACGCTCGGGGAGAGACCCAGTACTTC. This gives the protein CASSYRGDARGETQYF.

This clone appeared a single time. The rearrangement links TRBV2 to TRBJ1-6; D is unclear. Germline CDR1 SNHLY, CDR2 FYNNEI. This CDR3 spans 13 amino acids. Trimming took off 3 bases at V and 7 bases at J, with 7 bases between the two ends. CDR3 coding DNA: TGTGCCAGCAGTGAGCCCCTAAATTCACCCCTCCACTTT. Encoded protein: CASSEPLNSPLHF.

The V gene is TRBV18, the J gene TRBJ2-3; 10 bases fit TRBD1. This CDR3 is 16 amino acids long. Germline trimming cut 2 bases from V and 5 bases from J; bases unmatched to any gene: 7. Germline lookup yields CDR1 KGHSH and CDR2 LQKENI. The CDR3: CASSPFSGQGQDTQYF. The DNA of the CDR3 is TGTGCCAGCTCACCATTCTCGGGACAGGGGCAAGATACGCAGTATTTT.

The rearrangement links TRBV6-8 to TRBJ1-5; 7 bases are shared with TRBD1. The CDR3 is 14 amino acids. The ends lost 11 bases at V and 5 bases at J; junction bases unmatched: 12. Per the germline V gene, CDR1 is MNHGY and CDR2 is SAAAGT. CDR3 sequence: CAGDKQGIHQPQHF. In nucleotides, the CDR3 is TGTGCCGGGGATAAACAGGGGATACATCAGCCCCAGCATTTT.

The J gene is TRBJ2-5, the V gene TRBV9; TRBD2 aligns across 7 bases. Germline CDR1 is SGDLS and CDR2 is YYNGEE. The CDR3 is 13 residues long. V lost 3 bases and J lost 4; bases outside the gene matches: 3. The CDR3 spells CASSAGLGETQYF. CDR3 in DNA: TGTGCCAGCAGCGCTGGACTAGGAGAGACCCAGTACTTC.

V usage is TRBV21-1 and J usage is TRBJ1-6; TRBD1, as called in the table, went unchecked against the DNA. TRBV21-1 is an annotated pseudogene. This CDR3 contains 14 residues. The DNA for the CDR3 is TGTGCCAGCAGCACCGGGACAGAGAATTCACCCCTCCACTTT. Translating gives CASSTGTENSPLHF.

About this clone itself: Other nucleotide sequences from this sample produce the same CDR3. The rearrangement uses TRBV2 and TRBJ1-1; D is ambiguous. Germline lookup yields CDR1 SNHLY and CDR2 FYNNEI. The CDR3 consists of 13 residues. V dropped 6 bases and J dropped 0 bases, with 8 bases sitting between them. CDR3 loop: CASSPEVNTEAFF. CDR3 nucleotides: TGTGCCAGCAGCCCGGAGGTGAACACTGAAGCTTTCTTT.

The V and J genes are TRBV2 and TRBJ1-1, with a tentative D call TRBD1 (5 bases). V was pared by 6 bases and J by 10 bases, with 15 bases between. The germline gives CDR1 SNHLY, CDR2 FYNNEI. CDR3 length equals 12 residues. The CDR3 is CASSRGGVAAFF. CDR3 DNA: TGTGCCAGCAGCCGGGGGGGGGTCGCAGCTTTCTTT.

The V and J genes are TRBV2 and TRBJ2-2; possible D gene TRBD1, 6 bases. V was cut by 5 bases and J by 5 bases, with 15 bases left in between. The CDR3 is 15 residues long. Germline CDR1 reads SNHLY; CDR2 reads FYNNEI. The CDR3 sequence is CASSLMEGGTGELFF. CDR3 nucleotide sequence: TGTGCCAGCAGTCTCATGGAAGGGGGAACCGGGGAGCTGTTTTTT.

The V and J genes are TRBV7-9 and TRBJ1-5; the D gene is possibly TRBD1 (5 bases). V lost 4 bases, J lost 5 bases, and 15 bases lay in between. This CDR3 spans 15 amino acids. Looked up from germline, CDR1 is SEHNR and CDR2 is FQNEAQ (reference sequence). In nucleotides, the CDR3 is TGTGCCAGCAGCTCCCTATCGGGGGTGGATCAGCCCCAGCATTTT. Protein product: CASSSLSGVDQPQHF.

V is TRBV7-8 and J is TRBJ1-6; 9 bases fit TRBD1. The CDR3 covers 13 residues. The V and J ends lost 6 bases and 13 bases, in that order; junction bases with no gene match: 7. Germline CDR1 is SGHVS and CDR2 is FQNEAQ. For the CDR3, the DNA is TGTGCCAGCAGACAGGGGGCACAGGTCCCCCTCCACTTT. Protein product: CASRQGAQVPLHF.

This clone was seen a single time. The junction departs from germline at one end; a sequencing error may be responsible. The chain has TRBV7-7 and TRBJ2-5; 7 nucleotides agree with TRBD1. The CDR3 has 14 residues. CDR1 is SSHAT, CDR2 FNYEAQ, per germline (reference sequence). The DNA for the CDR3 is TGTGCTAGCAGTAAAAGGACAGGCGAAGAGACCCAGTACTTC. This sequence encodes CASSKRTGEETQYF.

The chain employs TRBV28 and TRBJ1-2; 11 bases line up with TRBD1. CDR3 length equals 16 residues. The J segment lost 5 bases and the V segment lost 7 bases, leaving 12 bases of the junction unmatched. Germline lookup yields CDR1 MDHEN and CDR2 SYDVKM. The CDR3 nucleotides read TGTGCCAGCACGCTCTCCGGACAGGGGGCTTGGTATGGCTACACCTTC. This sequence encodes CASTLSGQGAWYGYTF.

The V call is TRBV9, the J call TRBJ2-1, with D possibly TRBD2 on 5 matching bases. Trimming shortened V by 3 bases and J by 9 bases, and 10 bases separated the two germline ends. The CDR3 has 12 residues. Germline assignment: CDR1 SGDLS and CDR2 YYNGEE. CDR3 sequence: CASSGTLSEQFF. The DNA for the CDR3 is TGTGCCAGCAGCGGGACTCTTAGTGAGCAGTTCTTC.

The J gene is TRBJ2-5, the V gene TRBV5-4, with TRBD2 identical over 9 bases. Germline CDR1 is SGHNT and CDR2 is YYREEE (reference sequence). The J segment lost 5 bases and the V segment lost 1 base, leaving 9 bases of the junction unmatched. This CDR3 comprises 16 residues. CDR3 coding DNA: TGTGCCAGCAGCTTGAGCGCGGGGGGGGTTTTGGAGACCCAGTACTTC. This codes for CASSLSAGGVLETQYF. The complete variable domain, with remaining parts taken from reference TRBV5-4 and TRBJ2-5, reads ETGVTQSPTHLIKTRGQQVTLRCSSQSGHNTVSWYQQALGQGPQFIFQYYREEENGRGNFPPRFSGLQFPNYSSELNVNALELDDSALYLCASSLSAGGVLETQYFGPGTRLLVL.

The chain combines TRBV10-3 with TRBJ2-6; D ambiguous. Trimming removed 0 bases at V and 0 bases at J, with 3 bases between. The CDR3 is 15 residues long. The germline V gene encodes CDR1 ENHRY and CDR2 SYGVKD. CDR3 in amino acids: CAISESNSGANVLTF. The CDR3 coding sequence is TGTGCCATCAGTGAGTCTAACTCTGGGGCCAACGTCCTGACTTTC.

CDR3 DNA sequence: TGTGCCAGCTCACCAGGCAGACAGACTTCCGAGCAGTACTTC. This encodes CASSPGRQTSEQYF. The chain carries TRBV18 and TRBJ2-7; a possible D gene is TRBD1 (5 bases). The CDR3 has 14 residues. The ends were cut back, 2 bases at V and 6 bases at J, with 14 bases in the middle. Germline loops: CDR1 KGHSH, CDR2 LQKENI.

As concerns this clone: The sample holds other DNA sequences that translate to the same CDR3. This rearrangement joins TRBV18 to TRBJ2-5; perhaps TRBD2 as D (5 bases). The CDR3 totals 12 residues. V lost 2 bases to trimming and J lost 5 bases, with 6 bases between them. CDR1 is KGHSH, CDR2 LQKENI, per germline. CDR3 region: CASSPGGETQYF. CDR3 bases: TGTGCCAGCTCACCAGGCGGGGAGACCCAGTACTTC. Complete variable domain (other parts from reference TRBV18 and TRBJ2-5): NAGVMQNPRHLVRRRGQEARLRCSPMKGHSHVYWYRQLPEEGLKFMVYLQKENIIDESGMPKERFSAEFPKEGPSILRIQQVVRGDSAAYFCASSPGGETQYFGPGTRLLVL.

CDR3 DNA sequence: TGCGCCAGCAGCTCTACGGGACAGGAAGCCTACAATGAGCAGTTCTTC. Its translation is CASSSTGQEAYNEQFF. The rearrangement uses TRBV5-1 and TRBJ2-1; TRBD1 aligns across 8 bases. CDR1 and CDR2 from the germline V gene are SGHRS and YFSETQ. The CDR3 loop spans 16 amino acids. V dropped 3 bases and J dropped 2; count of bases not matched to a gene: 7.